This T cell receptor (beta chain) was observed in a study of CD8 T cells in Susac syndrome. Regarding the study as a whole: It was acknowledged in the study that its TCR sequencing and HLA analysis involved a relatively small number of individuals.

Age- and sex-matched healthy donors served as the control group. CD8+ and CD4+ T cells were negatively isolated; TEMRA cells were FACS-enriched. RNA amounts of about 0.5 to 1 ug underwent reverse transcription with random hexamers. TCR beta CDR3 was amplified by immunoSEQ multiplex PCR. This amplification extended across 54 Vbeta and 13 Jbeta segments. MiXCR was run by TCRdb on the immunoSEQ multiplex PCR reads, yielding one entry per CDR3 protein. The sample lists 130,000 to 150,000 distinct CDR3 sequences, 90% to 95% occurring once. With regard to this clonotype: What it recognizes is unknown.

Germline CDR1 reads SQVTM; CDR2 reads ANQGSEA. The V gene lost 7 bases and the J gene lost 5 bases, with 9 bases spanning the gap. The CDR3 runs 11 residues. The chain links TRBV29-1 to TRBJ2-1; unclear D gene. The receptor was isolated from a human donor in good health. The specimen sequenced was CD8+ T cells from PBMCs. The CDR3 region is CSGKDDNEQFF. CDR3 sequence (DNA): TGCAGCGGTAAGGACGACAATGAGCAGTTCTTC.